Listed below are T cell receptor beta chains from one sample, sequenced in a study of naive and memory T cell subsets. MiXCR, applied by TCRdb to the UMI-ligation and nested PCR reads, yields one record per CDR3 protein. The table has some 17,000 distinct CDR3 sequences, 8% to 9.5% seen once. The sequenced sample was central memory CD8+ T cells from blood. The receptor source for this set is a human donor in good health. CDR3s include the opening cysteine and the closing phenylalanine or tryptophan. Each record gives: CDR3 protein, CDR3 DNA, clone size, D gene, J gene, V gene. The D gene is left open where the match is weak. A row's size may be missing; if present it is once, few, many or a size class.

CDR3: CASSDPTSGRENEQFF
DNA: TGTGCCAGCAGTGACCCAACTAGCGGGAGGGAGAATGAGCAGTTCTTC
size: many
D: TRBD2
J: TRBJ2-1
V: TRBV25-1

CDR3: CASSLVVGDTQYF
DNA: TGTGCCAGCAGTTTAGTTGTAGGCGATACGCAGTATTTT
size: few
D: NA
J: TRBJ2-3
V: TRBV27

CDR3: CASSYGGEADTQYF
DNA: TGTGCCAGCAGTTATGGGGGGGAAGCAGATACGCAGTATTTT
size: NA
D: TRBD2
J: TRBJ2-3
V: TRBV6-6

CDR3: CASSEGRGPLGYTF
DNA: TGTGCCAGCAGTGAAGGCAGGGGGCCTTTGGGCTACACCTTC
size: few
D: TRBD1
J: TRBJ1-2
V: TRBV6-1

CDR3: CASSQGSGTDTQYF
DNA: TGTGCCAGCAGCCAAGGTAGTGGCACAGATACGCAGTATTTT
size: medium-sized
D: NA
J: TRBJ2-3
V: TRBV7-8

CDR3: CASSSTSGRTYNEQFF
DNA: TGTGCCAGCAGCTCTACTAGCGGGAGAACCTACAATGAGCAGTTCTTC
size: many
D: TRBD2
J: TRBJ2-1
V: TRBV11-2

CDR3: CASSISHTGELFF
DNA: TGTGCCAGTAGTATTTCGCACACCGGGGAGCTGTTTTTT
size: NA
D: NA
J: TRBJ2-2
V: TRBV19

CDR3: CASSRIGGDTDTQYF
DNA: TGTGCCAGCTCACGTATAGGGGGCGACACAGATACGCAGTATTTT
size: NA
D: TRBD1
J: TRBJ2-3
V: TRBV18

CDR3: CATSDPRTGYEQYF
DNA: TGTGCCACCAGTGATCCCAGGACTGGCTACGAGCAGTACTTC
size: few
D: NA
J: TRBJ2-7
V: TRBV24-1

CDR3: CATSPSEGTDTQYF
DNA: TGTGCCACCAGCCCTAGCGAGGGCACAGATACGCAGTATTTT
size: many
D: NA
J: TRBJ2-3
V: TRBV15

CDR3: CATSLSSSGANVLTF
DNA: TGTGCCACCAGCCTCTCCTCCTCTGGGGCCAACGTCCTGACTTTC
size: medium-sized
D: NA
J: TRBJ2-6
V: TRBV15

CDR3: CASSSGTEHNEQFF
DNA: TGTGCCAGCAGTTCGGGGACGGAGCACAATGAGCAGTTCTTC
size: medium-sized
D: NA
J: TRBJ2-1
V: TRBV6-2/TRBV6-3

CDR3: CASSHTSGSEQYF
DNA: TGTGCCAGCAGCCATACTAGCGGGAGTGAGCAGTACTTC
size: many
D: TRBD2
J: TRBJ2-7
V: TRBV7-2

CDR3: CASSPRRAGANVLTF
DNA: TGTGCCAGCAGCCCCCGGAGGGCTGGGGCCAACGTCCTGACTTTC
size: NA
D: NA
J: TRBJ2-6
V: TRBV11-3

CDR3: CSAKGLAGLTDEQFF
DNA: TGCAGTGCTAAGGGGCTAGCGGGGCTGACGGATGAGCAGTTCTTC
size: NA
D: TRBD2
J: TRBJ2-1
V: TRBV20-1

CDR3: CSARDLRVSSSGNTIYF
DNA: TGCAGTGCTAGAGATCTTAGAGTATCGAGCTCTGGAAACACCATATATTTT
size: NA
D: NA
J: TRBJ1-3
V: TRBV20-1

CDR3: CATSDDGSGELFF
DNA: TGTGCCACCAGTGATGACGGGTCCGGGGAGCTGTTTTTT
size: many
D: NA
J: TRBJ2-2
V: TRBV24-1

CDR3: CAIWGLAGGPYYNEQFF
DNA: TGTGCCATCTGGGGACTAGCGGGAGGGCCTTACTACAATGAGCAGTTCTTC
size: NA
D: TRBD2
J: TRBJ2-1
V: TRBV2

CDR3: CASSVYTSGETGELFF
DNA: TGTGCCAGCAGTGTGTACACTAGCGGAGAGACCGGGGAGCTGTTTTTT
size: many
D: TRBD2
J: TRBJ2-2
V: TRBV6-4

CDR3: CASSPGGQVLFF
DNA: TGTGCCAGCAGTCCGGGGGGGCAAGTACTGTTTTTT
size: NA
D: NA
J: TRBJ1-4
V: TRBV12-3/TRBV12-4

CDR3: CASRSVTDAVYGYTF
DNA: TGTGCCAGCAGAAGCGTAACGGACGCAGTCTATGGCTACACCTTC
size: NA
D: NA
J: TRBJ1-2
V: TRBV6-5

CDR3: CASSLSARGVTYEQYF
DNA: TGTGCCAGCAGTTTATCGGCTAGGGGCGTAACCTACGAGCAGTACTTC
size: few
D: NA
J: TRBJ2-7
V: TRBV27

CDR3: CASSQDSPYEQYF
DNA: TGTGCCAGCAGCCAGGACAGCCCCTACGAGCAGTACTTC
size: NA
D: NA
J: TRBJ2-7
V: TRBV6-2/TRBV6-3

CDR3: CASSWVARGGYTF
DNA: TGTGCCAGCAGTTGGGTGGCTCGGGGAGGCTACACCTTC
size: NA
D: NA
J: TRBJ1-2
V: TRBV28

CDR3: CASSLGHEQYF
DNA: TGTGCCAGCAGTTTAGGCCACGAGCAGTACTTC
size: NA
D: NA
J: TRBJ2-7
V: TRBV27

CDR3: CASSHYSNEKLFF
DNA: TGCGCCAGCAGCCACTACAGTAATGAAAAACTGTTTTTT
size: few
D: NA
J: TRBJ1-4
V: TRBV4-3

CDR3: CASSDSPEDTQYF
DNA: TGTGCCAGCAGTGACTCGCCAGAAGATACGCAGTATTTT
size: many
D: NA
J: TRBJ2-3
V: TRBV6-4

CDR3: CSLTGGGEVTEAFF
DNA: TGCAGTCTGACAGGGGGCGGAGAGGTCACTGAAGCTTTCTTT
size: many
D: TRBD1
J: TRBJ1-1
V: TRBV20-1

CDR3: CASSQELSQSYGYTF
DNA: TGTGCCAGCAGCCAAGAATTGTCGCAGTCCTATGGCTACACCTTC
size: many
D: NA
J: TRBJ1-2
V: TRBV3-1

CDR3: CASRPPGQGAGDQPQHF
DNA: TGTGCCAGCAGGCCACCGGGACAGGGGGCTGGTGATCAGCCCCAGCATTTT
size: few
D: TRBD1
J: TRBJ1-5
V: TRBV6-2/TRBV6-3

CDR3: CASSHKQGLYEQYF
DNA: TGCGCCAGCAGCCATAAACAGGGGCTCTACGAGCAGTACTTC
size: few
D: TRBD1
J: TRBJ2-7
V: TRBV4-1

CDR3: CSARSTGEVNEQFF
DNA: TGCAGTGCTAGGAGTACAGGGGAAGTCAATGAGCAGTTCTTC
size: NA
D: TRBD1
J: TRBJ2-1
V: TRBV20-1

CDR3: CASSIKYRAVNEQFF
DNA: TGTGCCAGTAGTATAAAGTACAGGGCAGTCAATGAGCAGTTCTTC
size: NA
D: NA
J: TRBJ2-1
V: TRBV19

CDR3: CASSQQGVGTQYF
DNA: TGCGCCAGCAGTCAACAGGGAGTGGGGACCCAGTACTTC
size: medium-sized
D: NA
J: TRBJ2-5
V: TRBV23-1

CDR3: CASQQGTGELFF
DNA: TGCGCCAGCCAACAGGGGACCGGGGAGCTGTTTTTT
size: few
D: TRBD1
J: TRBJ2-2
V: TRBV4-3

CDR3: CASSIDPGPNYGYTF
DNA: TGTGCCAGTAGTATAGATCCGGGACCGAACTATGGCTACACCTTC
size: NA
D: NA
J: TRBJ1-2
V: TRBV19

CDR3: CASSLGDRPDEQYF
DNA: TGTGCCAGCAGCTTGGGGGACAGGCCAGATGAGCAGTACTTC
size: medium-sized
D: TRBD1
J: TRBJ2-7
V: TRBV5-4

CDR3: CASSQGTGRREQYF
DNA: TGCGCCAGCAGCCAAGGGACAGGAAGGCGCGAGCAGTACTTC
size: many
D: TRBD1
J: TRBJ2-7
V: TRBV4-3

CDR3: CASSPDRANTIYF
DNA: TGTGCCAGCAGCCCCGACAGGGCCAACACCATATATTTT
size: NA
D: TRBD1
J: TRBJ1-3
V: TRBV5-4

CDR3: CASSYSGSSYEQYF
DNA: TGTGCCAGCAGTTACTCGGGAAGCTCCTACGAGCAGTACTTC
size: NA
D: NA
J: TRBJ2-7
V: TRBV6-5

CDR3: CASSQEGGRSGANVLTF
DNA: TGCGCCAGCAGCCAAGAAGGAGGGCGCTCTGGGGCCAACGTCCTGACTTTC
size: many
D: NA
J: TRBJ2-6
V: TRBV4-3

CDR3: CASSLTGLNEKLFF
DNA: TGTGCCAGCAGTCTGACAGGCCTTAATGAAAAACTGTTTTTT
size: few
D: NA
J: TRBJ1-4
V: TRBV12-3/TRBV12-4